This T cell receptor (beta chain) was recovered during a study of CD8 T cells in ankylosing spondylitis. Study-wide points: A motif of roughly eight highly homologous TCR beta variants was seen as apparently characteristic of ankylosing spondylitis blood.

From the 5' RACE reads, TCRdb called clonotypes with MiXCR, one entry per CDR3 protein. Of 390,000 or so distinct CDR3 sequences listed, 20% to 25% are singletons. This CDR3 has 14 amino acids. Germline CDR1 is SGHRS and CDR2 is YFSETQ. V was pared by 4 bases and J by 6 bases, with 17 bases between. In the case of this clonotype: The target antigen is unknown.

The chain links TRBV5-1 to TRBJ2-7, with D hard to call. Sequencing used blood, either unsorted or a sorted T cell fraction (not recorded which). The receptor's source is a male donor with ankylosing spondylitis. CDR3 loop: CASSPTGPISEQYF. The CDR3 DNA reads as TGCGCCAGCAGCCCAACCGGGCCTATCTCCGAGCAGTACTTC.